The present T cell receptor beta chain was sequenced within a study of blood T cell repertoires in COVID-19. Turning to the study itself: The cDNA or gDNA used as material had been derived from T cells, B-cell-depleted T cells, or PBMCs.

As originally analysed: Using reference gene primer amplification, nucleated cell counts were estimated. Some clones are missing from TCRdb's copy, which holds only in-frame ones; the method was immunoSEQ multiplex PCR. The DNA was the basis for D and trimming; V, J and clone size are from that table. The sample has around 200,000 clones; just under 90% are singletons. Residents of 24 US areas, aged about 18 to 100 years, made up the participants. Recovery meant two consecutive negative NP/OP PCR tests, professional clearance, or resolved symptoms. The specimen was PBMCs or T cells enriched from blood (not recorded which). This sequence originates from a man aged 30 to 45 who had recovered from COVID-19.

This CDR3 reads CASTPGLAGVERTGELFF. CDR3 nucleotides: TGTGCCAGCACCCCGGGACTAGCGGGAGTCGAGAGGACCGGGGAGCTGTTTTTT. The chain employs TRBV21-1 and TRBJ2-2; the D call TRBD2 from the table was never checked on the DNA. TRBV21-1 is recorded as a pseudogene. This CDR3 is 18 amino acids long.